The 17 T cell receptor beta chains listed next were all sequenced from one sample in a study of blood T cell repertoires in COVID-19. The data were produced by immunoSEQ multiplex PCR, yet TCRdb's version contains in-frame clones alone and is incomplete. Of 400,000 to 450,000 clones listed, 88% are singletons. The material sequenced was peripheral blood. All receptors come from a woman aged 45-59 years with COVID-19, enrolled during active disease.

V is TRBV6-5 and J is TRBJ2-5, with 7 nucleotides matching TRBD2. Germline-derived CDR1 and CDR2 are MNHEY and SVGAGI. V lost 8 bases to trimming and J lost 5 bases; unmatched junction nucleotides: 11. This CDR3 spans 14 amino acids. The CDR3 DNA follows: TGTGCCAGCGTAGAGCGGGGCCTTGGGGAGACCCAGTACTTC. The encoded protein is CASVERGLGETQYF.

V and J are TRBV13 and TRBJ2-3; a possible D gene is TRBD2 (7 bases). The CDR3 extends over 16 amino acids. V was trimmed by 2 bases and J by 2 bases, leaving 14 bases between them. Germline V gene sequence: CDR1 PRHDT, CDR2 FYEKMQ (reference sequence). CDR3 bases: TGTGCCAGCAGCTTACTGCGGGGGCACTACACAGATACGCAGTATTTT. Its translation is CASSLLRGHYTDTQYF.

The chain employs TRBV5-1 and TRBJ2-7; 12 bases are a match to TRBD2. Germline CDR1 and CDR2: SGHRS and YFSETQ. The CDR3 is made up of 16 amino acids. V shed 3 bases and J 2 bases; nucleotides not matched to a gene: 6. CDR3 sequence (DNA): TGCGCCAGCAGCTCCGGACTAGCGGGGAGGGCCTACGAGCAGTACTTC. Its translation: CASSSGLAGRAYEQYF. Using reference TRBV5-1 and TRBJ2-7 for the parts outside the CDR3, the full variable domain is KAGVTQTPRYLIKTRGQQVTLSCSPISGHRSVSWYQQTPGQGLQFLFEYFSETQRNKGNFPGRFSGRQFSNSRSEMNVSTLELGDSALYLCASSSGLAGRAYEQYFGPGTRLTVT.

This rearrangement joins TRBV4-1 to TRBJ1-1; tentatively, D is TRBD1 (5 bases). Trimming shortened V by 0 bases and J by 0 bases, and 8 bases separated the two germline ends. Germline-derived CDR1 and CDR2 are MGHRA and YSYEKL. The CDR3 spans 15 residues. The CDR3: CASSQDRQLNTEAFF. CDR3 DNA: TGCGCCAGCAGCCAAGATAGACAGCTGAACACTGAAGCTTTCTTT.

The chain links TRBV6-5 to TRBJ2-3, with D maybe TRBD1 (6 bases). Trimming removed 2 bases at V and 1 base at J, with 10 bases between. Germline-derived CDR1 and CDR2 are MNHEY and SVGAGI. The CDR3 covers 15 residues. CDR3 sequence (DNA): TGTGCCAGCAGTTACGCCGGACAGCGCACAGATACGCAGTATTTT. Amino acids: CASSYAGQRTDTQYF.

V is TRBV3-1 (or the pseudogene TRBV3-2) and J is TRBJ2-1; 14 bases are shared with TRBD2. CDR1 is LGHDT, CDR2 YNNKEL, per germline (reference sequence). After removal of 4 bases from V and 10 bases from J, the junction contained 9 bases not matched to a gene. The CDR3 is 16 residues long. The CDR3 protein is CASSPPGLAGDTEQFF. For the CDR3, the DNA is TGTGCCAGCAGCCCACCGGGACTAGCGGGGGACACGGAGCAGTTCTTC.

This clone has only one observation. The chain joins TRBV6-2 or TRBV6-3 to TRBJ2-1; a weak D match, TRBD1 (7 bases). This CDR3 has 14 amino acids. Trimming stripped 7 bases from V and 9 bases from J, with 19 bases between. Germline CDR1 reads MNHEY; CDR2 reads SVGEGT. CDR3 nucleotide sequence: TGTGCCAGCACCCCGGGGGCAGGGGGAGGTGAGCAGTTCTTC. It translates to CASTPGAGGGEQFF.

V is TRBV12-3 or TRBV12-4 and J is TRBJ2-7; possible D gene TRBD1, 6 bases. The CDR3 consists of 12 residues. The V end lost 6 bases, the J end lost 4 bases, and 10 bases lay between the germline ends. The CDR3 nucleotides are TGTGCCAGCAGCGGGACACCTTACGAGCAGTACTTC. It encodes CASSGTPYEQYF.

The chain is built from TRBV28 and TRBJ1-6; D ambiguous. The CDR3 consists of 12 residues. V was trimmed by 7 bases and J by 6 bases, leaving 7 bases between them. Per germline, CDR1 MDHEN and CDR2 SYDVKM. The CDR3 DNA sequence: TGTGCCAGCATGGCCCCTAATTCACCCCTCCACTTT. Translated, it gives CASMAPNSPLHF.

This clone turned up a few times. The chain is built from TRBV6-2 or TRBV6-3 and TRBJ1-4; 7 positions agree with TRBD1. The CDR3 runs to 15 residues. Germline-derived CDR1 and CDR2 are MNHEY and SVGEGT. V was pared by 4 bases and J by 6 bases, with 8 bases of the junction left unmatched. The CDR3 reads CASSSRQGGDEKLFF. CDR3 in DNA: TGTGCCAGCAGTTCTAGGCAGGGGGGAGATGAAAAACTGTTTTTT.

This clone was counted only a few times. The rearrangement uses TRBV5-1 and TRBJ1-5; D uncertain. Germline-derived CDR1 and CDR2 are SGHRS and YFSETQ. The CDR3 sequence is 14 residues long. The V end was cut by 0 bases, the J end by 0 bases, with 4 bases between. The CDR3 is CASSLGSSNQPQHF. DNA for the CDR3: TGCGCCAGCAGCTTGGGCAGTAGCAATCAGCCCCAGCATTTT.

This clone was observed once. This rearrangement joins TRBV9 to TRBJ2-1; TRBD2 is a possible D gene (5 bases). Per germline, CDR1 SGDLS and CDR2 YYNGEE. CDR3 length equals 16 residues. Trimming took 4 bases from V and 2 from J, leaving 16 bases between them. CDR3 protein: CASSPRPGEAYNEQFF. CDR3 DNA: TGTGCCAGCAGCCCACGGCCCGGGGAAGCCTACAATGAGCAGTTCTTC. The full variable domain, its missing parts supplied by reference TRBV9 and TRBJ2-1, is DSGVTQTPKHLITATGQRVTLRCSPRSGDLSVYWYQQSLDQGLQFLIQYYNGEERAKGNILERFSAQQFPDLHSELNLSSLELGDSALYFCASSPRPGEAYNEQFFGPGTRLTVL.

V is TRBV24-1 and J is TRBJ1-2; possibly TRBD1 for D (6 bases). The V gene lost 0 bases and the J gene lost 7 bases, with 17 bases spanning the gap. Per the germline V gene, CDR1 is KGHDR and CDR2 is SFDVKD. The CDR3 contains 16 residues. CDR3 nucleotides: TGTGCCACCAGTGATTTGCAACGCAGGGGTGGTGGTGGCTACACCTTC. It codes for CATSDLQRRGGGGYTF.

This clone was observed a single time. The chain couples TRBV6-5 to TRBJ1-2; D not certain. This CDR3 has 14 amino acids. Germline-derived CDR1 and CDR2 are MNHEY and SVGAGI. Trimming left V 0 bases short and J 8 bases short, with 13 bases between. CDR3 sequence: CASSYSIGIIGYTF. The CDR3 DNA is TGTGCCAGCAGTTACTCGATCGGTATTATAGGCTACACCTTC.

This clone was detected only a few times. The chain uses TRBV3-1 (or the pseudogene TRBV3-2) and TRBJ1-6; D is perhaps TRBD1 (6 bases). With 3 bases removed from V and 6 bases from J, the gap between germline ends came to 9 bases. Germline values: CDR1 LGHDT, CDR2 YNNKEL (reference sequence). The CDR3 extends over 14 amino acids. CDR3 sequence (DNA): TGTGCCAGCAGCCACGCCAGGGGTAATTCACCCCTCCACTTT. Translation gives CASSHARGNSPLHF.

This sequence joins TRBV2 and TRBJ2-7; tentatively, D is TRBD1 (6 bases). Germline V gene data show CDR1 as SNHLY and CDR2 as FYNNEI. The CDR3 runs to 13 residues. Between the trimmed V and J ends, which lost 3 bases and 2 bases, there was a span of 8 bases. The CDR3 DNA reads as TGTGCCAGCAGTGAGGGGACACCCTACGAGCAGTACTTC. Amino acids: CASSEGTPYEQYF.

CDR3 sequence: CASSLVGGLSGYEQYF. The DNA for the CDR3 is TGTGCCAGCAGCTTAGTGGGTGGGTTGTCGGGGTACGAGCAGTACTTC. V gene TRBV7-9 combines with J gene TRBJ2-7, with D perhaps matching TRBD2 (5 bases). V was pared by 1 base and J by 4 bases, with 17 bases between. The germline V gene has CDR1 SEHNR and CDR2 FQNEAQ (reference sequence). The CDR3 is made up of 16 amino acids.